This T cell receptor beta chain derives from a study of low-dose radiotherapy and immunotherapy resistance in tumors (dated by TCRdb to 2022 to 2024). Turning to the overall study: Cohort 1 received 0.5 Gy per fraction every 2 weeks, with a prescribed total PTV dose of 6.5 Gy. Starting on cycle 1 day 1, patients took 300 mg of aspirin by mouth once a day for four cycles. Every two weeks, patients got intravenous cyclophosphamide at 200 mg/m2, given one day ahead of each radiation and immunotherapy administration. Eight patients were included in the translational analysis: three from the first dose cohort and the first five from the second dose cohort. Patients in Cohort 2 were given 1 Gy per fraction every two weeks, for a total of 13 Gy across 26 weeks. No randomization into treatment groups was done for the people taking part in the trial. Nivolumab was administered intravenously as a 240 mg flat dose every two weeks, and ipilimumab was administered intravenously at 1 mg/kg every six weeks.

The intended sense of this specimen's time point label: before trial treatment. Donors were enrolled in RACIN, a single-arm phase I dose-escalation trial combining nivolumab, ipilimumab, aspirin, low-dose cyclophosphamide and low-dose radiotherapy. Patients were eligible if they had advanced solid tumors that were TIL-negative. V is reduced by 5 bases and J by 4 bases, leaving a spacing of 8 bases between them. The CDR3 numbers 12 residues from cysteine through phenylalanine. CDR3 DNA only is kept here, 36 bases in frame from base 1. The CDR1 and CDR2 encoded by the germline V gene are SGHAT and FQNNGV. This clonotype was seen ten or more times. This receptor's antigen is unknown. Nothing much larger sits one base from this clone, and base qualities are not available. The sequencing machine was an Illumina HiSeq 2500. First-strand cDNA was synthesized with Superscript III and a set of TRAV- and TRBV-specific primers, covering both TCRalpha and TCRbeta chains. An approximately 19-cycle PCR with Phusion amplified the TCRs, pairing a constant-region primer with the adapter that was attached to the V primers. Isolated mRNA was amplified with the MessageAmp II aRNA Amplification Kit, using an approximately 15-hour in vitro transcription at 37°C. mRNA for TCR sequencing was isolated with the Dynabeads mRNA DIRECT Purification Kit. A second approximately 23-cycle Phusion PCR added indexed Illumina adapters, and products were purified with AMPure XP beads. Concerning the study's data processing: Using custom Perl scripts, TCR sequences that encoded the same protein were pooled, out-of-frame sequences were dropped, and the abundance of each clonotype was calculated. TCR sequences supported by only a single read were excluded from analysis. Shannon entropy, Gini index, clonality, richness, and the frequency of TCRs shared between repertoires were included as repertoire metrics. TCRdb itself trimmed the public reads at Q25 with fastp, ran MiXCR and retained productive beta chains. One record per CDR3 amino acid sequence lists the most common genes and DNA. TCRdb's processing, not the authors' own work, is the source of the V and J calls. The sample contains tens of thousands of distinct CDR3 sequences, almost 25% of them found a single time. 5.5% to 6.5% of the sample goes to the ten largest clones.

The sequences come from PBMCs, collected before treatment. This chain is built from TRBV11-2 and TRBJ1-1; too little of a D gene remains to name it. This clonotype was obtained from a male donor with prostate cancer. The CDR3 is CASSQLSTEAFF. The DNA sequence is as follows: TGTGCCAGCAGCCAACTGAGCACTGAAGCTTTCTTT.